This TCR beta chain emerged from a study of radiation and T cells in renal cell carcinoma. This CDR3 is built from 13 residues. Germline-derived CDR1 and CDR2 are SGHNT and YENEEA. V lost 2 bases to trimming and J lost 13 bases, with 15 bases between them. Time point specified: blood 4 weeks post-SBRT, at nephrectomy. The treatment is: 15 Gy SBRT to primary tumor, nephrectomy 4 weeks later. General study findings and limits: From baseline, blood top tumor clonotypes peaked at 2 weeks post-radiation.

As concerns this clone: Its antigen is still unknown.

The table came from immunoSEQ multiplex PCR; TCRdb's copy has only in-frame clones and leaves some out. The sample lists over 90,000 clones, around 80% occurring once. The V gene is TRBV11-3, the J gene TRBJ2-1; D is unclear. The sample here was blood, taken from a patient whose treatment included radiotherapy and nephrectomy. The receptor was derived from a man in his 60s with renal cell carcinoma. This CDR3 is CASSLNPVVEQFF. The CDR3 DNA sequence: TGTGCCAGCAGCTTAAATCCGGTGGTGGAACAGTTCTTC. Looking up the rest from reference TRBV11-3 and TRBJ2-1 gives the full variable domain: EAGVVQSPRYKIIEKKQPVAFWCNPISGHNTLYWYLQNLGQGPELLIRYENEEAVDDSQLPKDRFSAERLKGVDSTLKIQPAELGDSAVYLCASSLNPVVEQFFGPGTRLTVL.